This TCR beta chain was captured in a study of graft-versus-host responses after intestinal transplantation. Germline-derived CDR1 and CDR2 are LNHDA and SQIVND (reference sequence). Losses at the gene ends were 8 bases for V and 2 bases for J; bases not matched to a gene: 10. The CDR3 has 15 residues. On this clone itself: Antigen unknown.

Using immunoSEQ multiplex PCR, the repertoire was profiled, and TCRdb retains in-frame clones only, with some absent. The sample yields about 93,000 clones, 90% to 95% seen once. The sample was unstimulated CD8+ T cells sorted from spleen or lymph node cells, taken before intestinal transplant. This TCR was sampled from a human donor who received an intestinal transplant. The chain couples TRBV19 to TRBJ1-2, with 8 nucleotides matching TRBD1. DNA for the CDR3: TGTGCCAGTGGCAGGGGGCGGACACTGAACTATGGCTACACCTTC. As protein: CASGRGRTLNYGYTF.